The 17 T cell receptor beta chains below were found in one sample sequenced in a study of T cell repertoires in cytomegalovirus infection. From the reads, TCRdb called clonotypes with MiXCR, one entry per CDR3 protein. This table has approximately 110,000 distinct CDR3 sequences, less than 30% appearing once. These receptors have no known antigen. The sample here was CD8+ T cells from cultured PBMCs, taken from culture after CMV antigen stimulation. The receptors come from a human donor in good health (CMV status not recorded). Some clones in this sample may be carry-over from other donors' samples.

This clonotype was detected ten times or more. V gene TRBV5-6 combines with J gene TRBJ2-7; 9 bases are a match to TRBD1. Germline V gene data show CDR1 as SGHDT and CDR2 as YYEEEE. The CDR3 totals 13 residues. V lost 3 bases and J lost 3; bases outside the gene matches: 1. CDR3 region: CASSSGQGYEQYF. The CDR3 DNA is TGTGCCAGCAGCTCGGGACAGGGCTACGAGCAGTACTTC.

Details on this clonotype: The junction does not match germline at one end; this may be a read error. The chain has TRBV5-4 and TRBJ1-1; maybe TRBD1 (5 bases). Germline V lookup: CDR1 SGHNT, CDR2 YYREEE (reference sequence). This CDR3 region has 15 residues. This chain's CDR3 is CASSPPDMLTSEASF. The CDR3 bases are TGTGCCAGCAGCCCGCCGGACATGCTAACATCCGAAGCTTCCTTT. The whole variable domain, remainder taken from reference TRBV5-4 and TRBJ1-1, is ETGVTQSPTHLIKTRGQQVTLRCSSQSGHNTVSWYQQALGQGPQFIFQYYREEENGRGNFPPRFSGLQFPNYSSELNVNALELDDSALYLCASSPPDMLTSEASFGQGTRLTVV.

In this sample, this clonotype turned up a few times. The V call is TRBV28, the J call TRBJ2-7, with a weak D call TRBD2 (6 bases). The germline gives CDR1 MDHEN, CDR2 SYDVKM. Trimming cost V 6 bases and J 0 bases, with 15 bases left between them. This CDR3 is built from 15 residues. The CDR3 sequence is CASRLRDLSSYEQYF. The CDR3 DNA follows: TGTGCCAGCAGGCTCCGGGACTTGAGCTCCTACGAGCAGTACTTC.

This clonotype appeared once. The gene calls are TRBV7-9 and TRBJ2-1; 12 bases are shared with TRBD2. V dropped 11 bases and J dropped 8; count of bases not matched to a gene: 7. Germline loops: CDR1 SEHNR, CDR2 FQNEAQ (reference sequence). The length of the CDR3 is 13 residues. DNA for the CDR3: TGTGCCCTGTGGCTAGCGGGGGGGTATGAGCAGTTCTTC. Its protein product is CALWLAGGYEQFF.

This clonotype has just a few counts. This chain joins TRBV6-2 or TRBV6-3 and TRBJ1-1, with D perhaps matching TRBD1 (6 bases). Trimming took off 5 bases at V and 3 bases at J, with 10 bases between the two ends. Germline CDR1 and CDR2: MNHEY and SVGEGT. The CDR3 totals 13 residues. The chain's CDR3 is CASSHYRDTEAFF. The CDR3 DNA reads TGTGCCAGCAGTCACTACAGGGACACTGAAGCTTTCTTT.

This clonotype was seen more than once but under ten times. The rearrangement joins TRBV6-2 or TRBV6-3 to TRBJ2-2, with 7 bases fitting TRBD2. V lost 7 bases to trimming and J lost 9 bases; unmatched junction nucleotides: 11. The germline V gene has CDR1 MNHEY and CDR2 SVGEGT. This CDR3 has 14 residues. CDR3 loop: CASTKTSLHRELFF. The CDR3 nucleotides are TGTGCCAGCACCAAGACTAGCCTCCACCGGGAGCTGTTTTTT.

This clonotype was found a few times. The gene calls are TRBV13 and TRBJ2-1; D remains ambiguous. The germline V and J ends were trimmed by 6 bases and 4 bases, with 7 bases remaining between them. Per the germline V gene, CDR1 is PRHDT and CDR2 is FYEKMQ (reference sequence). The CDR3 spans 12 residues. CDR3 in amino acids: CASRQGYNEQFF. The CDR3 nucleotides are TGTGCCAGCAGGCAAGGGTACAATGAGCAGTTCTTC.

Many counts were recorded for this clonotype. This chain connects TRBV5-6 to TRBJ1-2; the match to TRBD1 covers 7 bases. The CDR3 consists of 14 residues. Per germline, CDR1 SGHDT and CDR2 YYEEEE. Unmatched junction bases numbered 4, after V lost 2 bases and J lost 3 bases. CDR3 DNA sequence: TGTGCCAGCAGCTTAAGAGGGGGCTACTATGGCTACACCTTC. Protein sequence: CASSLRGGYYGYTF.

This clonotype showed up just a few times. The chain is built from TRBV27 and TRBJ2-7; D call uncertain. Germline lookup yields CDR1 MNHEY and CDR2 SMNVEV (reference sequence). This CDR3 spans 14 amino acids. V shed 5 bases and J shed 2 bases, with 13 bases lying between them. CDR3 nucleotides: TGTGCCAGCAGTCCCCGGACGGTGCCCTACGAGCAGTACTTC. This sequence encodes CASSPRTVPYEQYF.

This clonotype was counted a few times. For the CDR3, the DNA is TGTGCCAGCAGCTTAGGACCTGGGTCCTACAATGAGCAGTTCTTC. Protein sequence: CASSLGPGSYNEQFF. The J gene is TRBJ2-1, the V gene TRBV7-9; D gene ambiguous. From germline, CDR1 is SEHNR and CDR2 FQNEAQ (reference sequence). The CDR3 totals 15 residues. Trimming pared 1 base from V and 1 base from J, leaving 8 bases between.

The J gene is TRBJ2-3, the V gene TRBV27; D perhaps matches TRBD1 (7 bases). Trimming removed 9 bases from V and 3 bases from J, with 19 bases in between. This CDR3 contains 15 residues. The germline V gene encodes CDR1 MNHEY and CDR2 SMNVEV (reference sequence). The CDR3 DNA reads TGTGCCAGTAGCCCAGGGGGGCCCACGACAGATACGCAGTATTTT. This sequence encodes CASSPGGPTTDTQYF.

The chain joins TRBV27 to TRBJ2-5; TRBD2 is a possible D gene (6 bases). Germline lookup yields CDR1 MNHEY and CDR2 SMNVEV (reference sequence). V lost 6 bases, J lost 5 bases, and 16 bases lay in between. The CDR3 is 14 amino acids. CDR3 sequence reads: CASSRLGGLETQYF. The CDR3 DNA reads as TGTGCCAGCAGCCGACTAGGAGGATTGGAGACCCAGTACTTC.

This clonotype was seen repeatedly, ten times or more. This chain uses TRBV19 with TRBJ1-2; D is perhaps TRBD1 (5 bases). The CDR3 covers 14 residues. Germline values: CDR1 LNHDA, CDR2 SQIVND (reference sequence). V was cut by 10 bases and J by 4 bases, with 19 bases left in between. The CDR3: CATKEFGGTYGYTF. For the CDR3, the DNA is TGTGCCACCAAGGAGTTTGGGGGAACCTATGGCTACACCTTC.

The sample holds a few counts of this clonotype. The chain has TRBV6-5 and TRBJ1-1; D uncertain. Trimming cost V 0 bases and J 2 bases, with 19 bases left between them. Germline CDR1 reads MNHEY; CDR2 reads SVGAGI. The CDR3 runs to 18 residues. The chain's CDR3 is CASSYSGWAPAANTEAFF. The DNA for the CDR3 is TGTGCCAGCAGTTACTCGGGGTGGGCCCCCGCGGCAAACACTGAAGCTTTCTTT.

The sample holds one count of this clonotype. A read error is possible here, since a much larger clone lies one base away. V usage is TRBV4-2 and J usage is TRBJ1-2; perhaps TRBD1 as D (5 bases). Germline V CDR1 and CDR2: LGHNA, YNFKEQ. The CDR3 length is 15 residues. In DNA, the CDR3 is TGTGCCGGCAGCCAAGAACAGGATCGCGCGTATGGCTACACCTTC. It is translated as CAGSQEQDRAYGYTF.

This clonotype was found a few times. The genes are TRBV7-9 and TRBJ1-3; D is unclear. The germline V gene encodes CDR1 SEHNR and CDR2 FQNEAQ (reference sequence). The CDR3 consists of 12 residues. Trimming pared 6 bases from V and 8 bases from J, leaving 11 bases between. Here the CDR3 reads CASRKEVDTIYF. For the CDR3, the DNA is TGTGCCAGCAGGAAAGAAGTGGACACCATATATTTT.

This clonotype showed up just a few times. The rearrangement uses TRBV19 and TRBJ1-5, with D unresolved. The CDR3 is 13 amino acids. The germline V gene has CDR1 LNHDA and CDR2 SQIVND (reference sequence). Trimming took 3 bases from V and 0 from J, leaving 3 bases between them. The CDR3 DNA follows: TGTGCCAGTAGTATGGATAGCAATCAGCCCCAGCATTTT. It is translated as CASSMDSNQPQHF.